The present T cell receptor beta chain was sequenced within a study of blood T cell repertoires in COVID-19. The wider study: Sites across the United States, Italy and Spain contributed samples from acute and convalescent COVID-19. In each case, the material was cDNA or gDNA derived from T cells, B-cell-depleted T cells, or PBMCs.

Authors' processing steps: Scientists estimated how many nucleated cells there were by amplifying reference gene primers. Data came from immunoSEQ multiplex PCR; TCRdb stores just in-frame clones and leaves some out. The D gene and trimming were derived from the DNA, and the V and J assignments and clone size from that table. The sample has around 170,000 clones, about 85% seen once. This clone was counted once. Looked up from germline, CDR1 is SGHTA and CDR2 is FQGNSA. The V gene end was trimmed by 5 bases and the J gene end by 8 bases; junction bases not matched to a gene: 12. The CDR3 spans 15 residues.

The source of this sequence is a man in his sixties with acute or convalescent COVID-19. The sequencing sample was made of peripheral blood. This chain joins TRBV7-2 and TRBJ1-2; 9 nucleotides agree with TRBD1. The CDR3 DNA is TGTGCCAGCAGCCTAAATACCGGGACAGGGAAGGGCTACACCTTC. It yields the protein CASSLNTGTGKGYTF.